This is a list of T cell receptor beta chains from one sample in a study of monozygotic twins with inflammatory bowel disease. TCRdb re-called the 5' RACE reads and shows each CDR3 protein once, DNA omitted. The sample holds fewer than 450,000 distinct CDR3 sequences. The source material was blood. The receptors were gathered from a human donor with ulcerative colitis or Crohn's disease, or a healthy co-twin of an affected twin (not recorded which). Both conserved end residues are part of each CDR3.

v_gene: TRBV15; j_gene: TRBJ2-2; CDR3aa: CATIARPTPNTGELFF
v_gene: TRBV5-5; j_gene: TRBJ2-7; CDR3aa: CASSPWGQQYEQYF
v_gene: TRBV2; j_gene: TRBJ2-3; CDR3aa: CASRRDSNTDTQYF
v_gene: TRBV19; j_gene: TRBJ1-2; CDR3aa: CASSGETAANYGYTF
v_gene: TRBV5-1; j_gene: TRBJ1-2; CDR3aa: CASSSGQGPLSRYTF
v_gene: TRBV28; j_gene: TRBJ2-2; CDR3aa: CASLFRDTGELFF
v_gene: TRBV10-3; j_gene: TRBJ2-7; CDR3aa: CAISYRAEEQYF
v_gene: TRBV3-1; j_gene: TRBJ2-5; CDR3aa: CASSPKLRVLAGSEETQYF
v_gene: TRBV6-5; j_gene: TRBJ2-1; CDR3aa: CASSYAGLAGVEQFF
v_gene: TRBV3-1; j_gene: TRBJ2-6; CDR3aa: CASSLLGGPRSSGANVLTF
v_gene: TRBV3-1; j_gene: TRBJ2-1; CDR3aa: CASSWDISSYNEQFF
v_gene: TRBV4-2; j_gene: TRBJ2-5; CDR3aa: CASSQDAVRETQYF
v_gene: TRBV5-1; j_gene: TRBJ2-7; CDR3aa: CASSLAPTGDYEQYF
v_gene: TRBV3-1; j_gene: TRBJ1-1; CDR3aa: CASSTFWGGLNTEAFF
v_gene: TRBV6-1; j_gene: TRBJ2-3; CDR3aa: CASRVSGYTDTQYF
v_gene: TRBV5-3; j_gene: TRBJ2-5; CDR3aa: CARSLEIQETQYF